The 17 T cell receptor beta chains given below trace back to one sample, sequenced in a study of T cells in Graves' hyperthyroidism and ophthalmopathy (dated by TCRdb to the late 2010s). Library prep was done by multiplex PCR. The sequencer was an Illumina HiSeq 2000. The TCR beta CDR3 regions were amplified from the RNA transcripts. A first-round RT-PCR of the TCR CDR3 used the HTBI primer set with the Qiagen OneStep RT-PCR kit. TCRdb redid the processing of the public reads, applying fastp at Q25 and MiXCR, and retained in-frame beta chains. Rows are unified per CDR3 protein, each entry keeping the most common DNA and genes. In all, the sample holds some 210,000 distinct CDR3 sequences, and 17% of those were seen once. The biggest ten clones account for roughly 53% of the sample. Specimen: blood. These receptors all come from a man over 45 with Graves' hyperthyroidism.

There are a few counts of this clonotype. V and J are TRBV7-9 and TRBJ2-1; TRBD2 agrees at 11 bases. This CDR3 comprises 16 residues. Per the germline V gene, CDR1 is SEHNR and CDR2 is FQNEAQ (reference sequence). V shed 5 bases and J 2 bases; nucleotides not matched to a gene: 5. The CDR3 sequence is CASSPPSGRTYNEQFF. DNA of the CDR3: TGTGCCAGCAGCCCCCCTAGCGGGAGGACCTACAATGAGCAGTTCTTC.

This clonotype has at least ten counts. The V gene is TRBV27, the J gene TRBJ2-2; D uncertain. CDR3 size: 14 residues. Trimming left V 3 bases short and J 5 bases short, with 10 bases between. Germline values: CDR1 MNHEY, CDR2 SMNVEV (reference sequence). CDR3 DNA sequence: TGTGCCAGCAGTTTTACCCTCTTTACCGGGGAGCTGTTTTTT. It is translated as CASSFTLFTGELFF.

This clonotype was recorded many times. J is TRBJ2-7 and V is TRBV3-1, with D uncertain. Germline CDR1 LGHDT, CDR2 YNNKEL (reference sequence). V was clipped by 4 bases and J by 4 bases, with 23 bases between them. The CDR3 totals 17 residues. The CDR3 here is CASSPLGASSFPYEQYF. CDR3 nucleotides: TGTGCCAGCAGCCCACTCGGAGCGTCCTCTTTTCCATACGAGCAGTACTTC.

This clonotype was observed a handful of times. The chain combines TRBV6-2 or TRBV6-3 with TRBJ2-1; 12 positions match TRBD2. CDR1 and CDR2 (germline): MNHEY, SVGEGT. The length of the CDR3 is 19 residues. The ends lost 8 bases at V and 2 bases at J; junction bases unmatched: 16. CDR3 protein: CASLIQGLAGGYAYNEQFF. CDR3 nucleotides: TGTGCCAGCCTAATTCAGGGGCTAGCGGGAGGGTACGCCTACAATGAGCAGTTCTTC.

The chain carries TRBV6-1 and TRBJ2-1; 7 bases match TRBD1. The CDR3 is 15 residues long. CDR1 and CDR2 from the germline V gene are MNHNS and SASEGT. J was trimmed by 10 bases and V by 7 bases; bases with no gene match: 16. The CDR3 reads CASTDIRQGVREQFF. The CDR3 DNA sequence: TGTGCCAGCACCGATATAAGACAGGGAGTGCGGGAGCAGTTCTTC.

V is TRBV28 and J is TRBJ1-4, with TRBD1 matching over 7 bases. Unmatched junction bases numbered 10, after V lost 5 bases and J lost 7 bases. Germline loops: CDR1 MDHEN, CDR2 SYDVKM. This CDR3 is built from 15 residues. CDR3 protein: CASSVGSTGSEKLFF. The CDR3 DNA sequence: TGTGCCAGCAGTGTGGGGTCGACAGGGAGTGAAAAACTGTTTTTT.

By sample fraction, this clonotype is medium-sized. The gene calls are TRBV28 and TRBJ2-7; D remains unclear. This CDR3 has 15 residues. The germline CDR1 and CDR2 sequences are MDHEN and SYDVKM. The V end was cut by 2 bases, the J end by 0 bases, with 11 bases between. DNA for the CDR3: TGTGCCAGCAGTTTAGGTCGTCGCAGCTCCTACGAGCAGTACTTC. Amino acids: CASSLGRRSSYEQYF.

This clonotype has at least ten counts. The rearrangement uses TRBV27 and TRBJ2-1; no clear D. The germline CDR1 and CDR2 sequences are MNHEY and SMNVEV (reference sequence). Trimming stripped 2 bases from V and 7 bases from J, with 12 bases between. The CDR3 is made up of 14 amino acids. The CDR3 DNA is TGTGCCAGCAGTTTACCAAATAGCAGGAATGAGCAGTTCTTC. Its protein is CASSLPNSRNEQFF.

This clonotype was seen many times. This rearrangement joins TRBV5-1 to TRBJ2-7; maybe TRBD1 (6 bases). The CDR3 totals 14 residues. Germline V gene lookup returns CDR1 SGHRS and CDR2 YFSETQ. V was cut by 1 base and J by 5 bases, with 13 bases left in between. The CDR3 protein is CASSLSTGSNEQYF. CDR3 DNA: TGCGCCAGCAGCTTGTCAACAGGGTCCAACGAGCAGTACTTC. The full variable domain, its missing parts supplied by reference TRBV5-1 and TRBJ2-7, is KAGVTQTPRYLIKTRGQQVTLSCSPISGHRSVSWYQQTPGQGLQFLFEYFSETQRNKGNFPGRFSGRQFSNSRSEMNVSTLELGDSALYLCASSLSTGSNEQYFGPGTRLTVT.

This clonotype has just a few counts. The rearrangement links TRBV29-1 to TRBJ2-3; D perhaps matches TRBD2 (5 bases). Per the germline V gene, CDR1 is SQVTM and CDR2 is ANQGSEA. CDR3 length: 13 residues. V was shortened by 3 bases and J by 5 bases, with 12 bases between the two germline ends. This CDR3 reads CSVEGLALDTQYF. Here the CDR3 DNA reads TGCAGCGTTGAGGGTCTAGCTTTAGATACGCAGTATTTT.

CDR3 region: CASSEAQYSNQPQHF. The CDR3 nucleotides read TGTGCCAGCAGTGAAGCCCAGTATAGCAATCAGCCCCAGCATTTT. The V gene is TRBV6-1, the J gene TRBJ1-5; D is undetermined. V was trimmed by 0 bases and J by 0 bases, leaving 6 bases between them. Per the germline V gene, CDR1 is MNHNS and CDR2 is SASEGT. The CDR3 covers 15 residues.

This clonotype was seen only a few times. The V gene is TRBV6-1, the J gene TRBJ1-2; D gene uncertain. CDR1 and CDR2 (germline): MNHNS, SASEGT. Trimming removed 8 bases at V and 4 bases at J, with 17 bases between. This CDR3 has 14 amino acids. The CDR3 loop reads CASDSQAPSYGYTF. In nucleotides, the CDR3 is TGTGCCAGCGATTCCCAAGCCCCATCCTATGGCTACACCTTC.

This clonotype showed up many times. The CDR3 reads CSVEGGDTHNEQFF. CDR3 nucleotides: TGCAGCGTTGAGGGGGGGGATACCCACAATGAGCAGTTCTTC. The V call is TRBV29-1, the J call TRBJ2-1; 7 bases agree with TRBD2. The CDR3 has 14 amino acids. Germline-derived CDR1 and CDR2 are SQVTM and ANQGSEA. The trim removed 3 bases at V and 5 bases at J, leaving 7 bases unmatched.

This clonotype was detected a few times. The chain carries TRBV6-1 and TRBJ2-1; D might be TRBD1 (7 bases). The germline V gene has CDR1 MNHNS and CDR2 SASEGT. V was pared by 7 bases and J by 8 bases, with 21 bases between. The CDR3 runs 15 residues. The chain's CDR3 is CASTYGQGGEDEQFF. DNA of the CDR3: TGTGCCAGCACCTACGGGCAGGGGGGCGAGGATGAGCAGTTCTTC.

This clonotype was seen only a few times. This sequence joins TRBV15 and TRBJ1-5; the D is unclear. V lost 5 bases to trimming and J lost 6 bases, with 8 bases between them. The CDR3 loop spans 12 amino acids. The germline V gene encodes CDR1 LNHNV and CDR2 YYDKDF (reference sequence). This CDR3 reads CATSRTPQPQHF. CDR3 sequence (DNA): TGTGCCACCAGCCGTACCCCTCAGCCCCAGCATTTT. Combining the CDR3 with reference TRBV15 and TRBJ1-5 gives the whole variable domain DAMVIQNPRYQVTQFGKPVTLSCSQTLNHNVMYWYQQKSSQAPKLLFHYYDKDFNNEADTPDNFQSRRPNTSFCFLDIRSPGLGDTAMYLCATSRTPQPQHFGDGTRLSIL.

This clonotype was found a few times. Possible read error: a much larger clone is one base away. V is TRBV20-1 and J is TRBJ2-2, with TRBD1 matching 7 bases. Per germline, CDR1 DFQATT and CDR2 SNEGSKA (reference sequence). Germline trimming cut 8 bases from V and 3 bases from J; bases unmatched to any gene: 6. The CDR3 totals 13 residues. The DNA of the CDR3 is TGCAGTACTTCCGGGACAGACACCGGGGAGCTGTTTTTT. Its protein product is CSTSGTDTGELFF.

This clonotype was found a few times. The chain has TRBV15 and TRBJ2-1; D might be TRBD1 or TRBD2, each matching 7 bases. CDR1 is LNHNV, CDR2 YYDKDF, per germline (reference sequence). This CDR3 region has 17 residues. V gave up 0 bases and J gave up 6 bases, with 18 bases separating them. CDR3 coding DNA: TGTGCCACCAGCAGAGATCAGGGGGGGAGGTCAGCCAATGAGCAGTTCTTC. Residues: CATSRDQGGRSANEQFF.